These 4 T cell receptor beta chains were sequenced from one sample in a study of blood T cells in healthy people across ages. For the second PCR, which ran for about 6 to 12 cycles, a sample-barcoded 5' primer and a J-beta primer mix were used. Via MiXCR, TCRdb re-called the 5' RACE reads, giving one row per CDR3 protein. This sample has 1.6 million or so distinct CDR3 sequences, with roughly 30% found just once. The sequenced material came from blood. These receptors were obtained from a woman aged 30 to 39 in good health.

The chain combines TRBV20-1 with TRBJ2-3; 12 bases align to TRBD2. The germline V gene has CDR1 DFQATT and CDR2 SNEGSKA (reference sequence). The CDR3 has 15 amino acids. J lost 4 bases, V lost 5 bases, and 7 bases had no gene match. The CDR3 region is CSAETSGSVPDTQYF. In nucleotides, the CDR3 is TGCAGTGCTGAGACTAGCGGGAGTGTACCAGATACGCAGTATTTT.

The V call is TRBV30, the J call TRBJ2-3; 9 bases fit TRBD2. The CDR3 runs to 15 residues. The germline V gene encodes CDR1 GTSNPN and CDR2 SVGIG (reference sequence). J was trimmed by 0 bases and V by 2 bases; bases with no gene match: 3. CDR3 amino acids: CAWSRLADSTDTQYF. The CDR3 DNA is TGTGCCTGGAGTCGACTAGCGGATAGCACAGATACGCAGTATTTT.

The rearrangement uses TRBV27 and TRBJ1-6; 7 bases fit TRBD1. Germline V gene sequence: CDR1 MNHEY, CDR2 SMNVEV (reference sequence). The CDR3 is made up of 12 amino acids. The J segment lost 7 bases and the V segment lost 6 bases, leaving 0 bases of the junction unmatched. The chain's CDR3 is CASRTGNSPLHF. In DNA, the CDR3 is TGTGCCAGCAGGACAGGGAATTCACCCCTCCACTTT.

This clonotype appeared many times. This sequence joins TRBV4-1 and TRBJ2-5; 11 bases are shared with TRBD1. The length of the CDR3 is 14 residues. Trimming removed 4 bases from V and 4 bases from J; junction bases left unmatched: 2. The germline CDR1 and CDR2 sequences are MGHRA and YSYEKL. The DNA for the CDR3 is TGCGCCAGCAGCCGGGACAGGGGGAGAGAGACCCAGTACTTC. Its translation: CASSRDRGRETQYF.